The sequence of this TCR beta chain was determined in a study of early T cells in non-severe SARS-CoV-2 infection. Overall study findings and caveats: Comparison of clonotypes with VDJdb favored anti-spike CD8 responses while missing private and CD4 specificities.

As regards this clonotype: Its specificity is not known.

The CDR3 covers 15 residues. The V segment lost 2 bases and the J segment 5 bases; nucleotides outside the gene matches: 7. Germline V gives CDR1 MNHNS, CDR2 SASEGT. Researchers tagged individual cDNA molecules with unique molecular identifiers. MiXCR, run by TCRdb on the 5' RACE reads, gives a single entry per CDR3 protein. The sample lists approximately 80,000 distinct CDR3 sequences; around 11% were seen once. The TCR originated in an adult who was a healthcare worker with PCR-confirmed SARS-CoV-2 infection or an uninfected control (not recorded which). The rearrangement joins TRBV6-1 to TRBJ2-7, with 9 positions matching TRBD2. This specimen consisted of whole blood, obtained at baseline. The CDR3 DNA reads TGTGCCAGCAGTGAACGGCCTAGCGGGGTAAACGAGCAGTACTTC. It translates to CASSERPSGVNEQYF.